A single T cell receptor beta chain is shown here with its context. This sample was included in a study of blood T cell repertoires in COVID-19. Study background: Samples came from the United States, Italy and Spain, spanning acute and convalescent COVID-19. Sources were T cells, B-cell-depleted T cells, or PBMCs; the material itself was cDNA or gDNA.

Those who participated ranged in age from roughly 18 to 89 years and resided in around 22 US areas. The CDR3 is 14 amino acids. V dropped 4 bases and J dropped 1 base, with 11 bases sitting between them. The germline V gene encodes CDR1 SGHRS and CDR2 YFSETQ. In the source study's methods: Researchers report that nucleated cell counts were estimated from reference gene primer amplification. The table came from immunoSEQ multiplex PCR; TCRdb's copy has only in-frame clones and leaves some out. That table furnishes V, J and clone size, whereas the DNA furnished D and trimming. Of about 480,000 clones listed, approximately 90% were seen once; the top ten hold around 1.8%.

The TCR comes from a woman aged 18-35 years with acute COVID-19. What was sequenced was PBMCs or T cells enriched from blood (not recorded which). V and J are TRBV5-1 and TRBJ2-5; D might be TRBD2 (6 bases). CDR3 in DNA: TGCGCCAGCAGCCTTGGGACTTCCCAAGAGACCCAGTACTTC. It encodes CASSLGTSQETQYF.